Below are 27 T cell receptor beta chains sequenced from a single sample in a study of Ad26.COV2.S vaccination and SARS-CoV-2 variants. The repertoire was sequenced with immunoSEQ multiplex PCR; TCRdb's copy has only in-frame clones and lacks some. Among some 390,000 clones listed, around 85% were seen once. Treatment described: roughly 18 received Ad26.COV2.S at low or high dose, single or two shots; roughly five received placebo; per-sample allocation not given. Sampling was performed 63 days after the first vaccine or placebo injection. The sample consisted of peripheral blood, taken in a trial of Ad26.COV2.S vaccine versus placebo. The receptors come from a person between 18 and 59 years old who received the Ad26.COV2.S COVID-19 vaccine or a placebo.

Concerning this clone itself: The junction and the germline gene differ at one end; a read error may be behind it. V and J are TRBV6-1 and TRBJ2-2; tentative D call: TRBD2 (6 bases). Germline V gene lookup returns CDR1 MNHNS and CDR2 SASEGT. The CDR3 sequence is 13 residues long. CDR3 in amino acids: CASSDTGTGEVFF. In DNA form, the CDR3 reads TGTGCCAGCAGTGACACTGGTACCGGGGAGGTGTTTTTT.

This clone was detected only a few times. The rearrangement joins TRBV19 to TRBJ1-2, with 7 bases matching TRBD1. Losses at the gene ends were 6 bases for V and 0 bases for J; bases not matched to a gene: 4. The CDR3 spans 14 residues. CDR1 is LNHDA, CDR2 SQIVND, per germline (reference sequence). The CDR3 is CASRRDRTNYGYTF. CDR3 DNA: TGTGCCAGTAGAAGGGACAGAACTAACTATGGCTACACCTTC.

V gene TRBV7-8 combines with J gene TRBJ1-5, with D unresolved. The CDR3 spans 15 residues. Trimming took off 1 base at V and 7 bases at J, with 14 bases between the two ends. Germline V gene sequence: CDR1 SGHVS, CDR2 FQNEAQ. The CDR3 region is CASSLVAEPRQPQHF. As DNA, the CDR3 is TGTGCCAGCAGCTTAGTAGCAGAGCCTAGGCAGCCCCAGCATTTT.

The table lists this clone with a few counts. The V and J genes are TRBV5-6 and TRBJ1-2; no definite D call. The CDR3 is made up of 14 amino acids. CDR1 and CDR2 from the germline V gene are SGHDT and YYEEEE. V lost 0 bases and J lost 4, with 10 bases in between. The CDR3 DNA is TGTGCCAGCAGCTTGGCCGGACTATCCTATGGCTACACCTTC. Residues: CASSLAGLSYGYTF. Based on the CDR3 plus reference TRBV5-6 and TRBJ1-2, the full variable domain is DAGVTQSPTHLIKTRGQQVTLRCSPKSGHDTVSWYQQALGQGPQFIFQYYEEEERQRGNFPDRFSGHQFPNYSSELNVNALLLGDSALYLCASSLAGLSYGYTFGSGTRLTVV.

The rearrangement uses TRBV6-6 and TRBJ2-5; maybe TRBD2 (5 bases). Deletions cut 3 bases from V and 2 bases from J, with 10 bases between. CDR1 MNHNY and CDR2 SVGAGI come from the germline V gene (reference sequence). This CDR3 contains 14 residues. CDR3 in amino acids: CASSYGLAQETQYF. For the CDR3, the DNA is TGTGCCAGCAGTTATGGGCTAGCACAAGAGACCCAGTACTTC.

This clone was observed a single time. This chain uses TRBV27 with TRBJ1-1; no clear D. The germline gives CDR1 MNHEY, CDR2 SMNVEV (reference sequence). The ends were cut back, 4 bases at V and 3 bases at J, with 3 bases in the middle. This CDR3 is 11 amino acids long. The CDR3: CASSSYTEAFF. The DNA for the CDR3 is TGTGCCAGCAGTTCTTACACTGAAGCTTTCTTT.

In nucleotides, the CDR3 is TGTGCCAGCAGAGTAGGGGGCGGGTCCTACAATGAGCAGTTCTTC. This codes for CASRVGGGSYNEQFF. This rearrangement joins TRBV2 to TRBJ2-1; TRBD1 matches 7 bases. J lost 1 base, V lost 6 bases, and 6 bases had no gene match. Looked up from germline, CDR1 is SNHLY and CDR2 is FYNNEI. The CDR3 totals 15 residues.

This rearrangement joins TRBV9 to TRBJ2-1, with D maybe TRBD2 (5 bases). The CDR3 length is 14 residues. CDR1 and CDR2 from the germline V gene are SGDLS and YYNGEE. The V end was cut by 4 bases, the J end by 6 bases, with 14 bases between. The CDR3 protein is CASSFAGILNEQFF. In DNA form, the CDR3 reads TGTGCCAGCAGCTTTGCCGGGATCCTCAATGAGCAGTTCTTC.

The J gene is TRBJ1-2, the V gene TRBV5-1; possibly TRBD1 for D (5 bases). Germline CDR1 SGHRS, CDR2 YFSETQ. The CDR3 consists of 13 residues. Trimming removed 2 bases from V and 8 bases from J, with 13 bases in between. The CDR3 loop reads CASSFGDRGGYTF. CDR3 in DNA: TGCGCCAGCAGCTTCGGGGATAGGGGCGGCTACACCTTC.

The chain uses TRBV6-4 and TRBJ2-1, with TRBD2 matching over 7 bases. The CDR3 runs 17 residues. V gave up 2 bases and J gave up 2 bases; unmatched junction bases: 9. CDR1 MRHNA and CDR2 SNTAGT come from the germline V gene. This CDR3 reads CASSDRTGTTTYNEQFF. The CDR3 region has the DNA TGTGCCAGCAGTGACCGCACCGGGACTACGACCTACAATGAGCAGTTCTTC.

The chain recombines TRBV13 with TRBJ2-7; D unclear. The CDR3 consists of 16 residues. The V end was cut by 2 bases, the J end by 4 bases, with 18 bases between. The germline gives CDR1 PRHDT, CDR2 FYEKMQ (reference sequence). The CDR3 here is CASSLQTAILGYEQYF. CDR3 DNA: TGTGCCAGCAGCTTACAAACGGCGATACTGGGATACGAGCAGTACTTC.

The rearrangement uses TRBV6-2 or TRBV6-3 and TRBJ1-1; D is unresolved. The germline gives CDR1 MNHEY, CDR2 SVGEGT. Trimming left V 3 bases short and J 3 bases short, with 2 bases between. CDR3 length equals 11 residues. Written as DNA, the CDR3 is TGTGCCAGCAGTTATTACACTGAAGCTTTCTTT. This codes for CASSYYTEAFF.

In DNA form, the CDR3 reads TGTGCCAGCAGCTGGACCGGGACAGGTCTGGAGCAGTACTTC. It codes for CASSWTGTGLEQYF. The chain carries TRBV7-9 and TRBJ2-7, with TRBD1 identical over 8 bases. CDR1 is SEHNR and CDR2 is FQNEAQ in the germline V gene (reference sequence). Losses at the gene ends were 4 bases for V and 7 bases for J; bases not matched to a gene: 9. The CDR3 sequence is 14 residues long.

The chain combines TRBV7-2 with TRBJ2-7; 8 nucleotides match TRBD1. Trimming took 5 bases from V and 6 from J; bases not matched to a gene: 9. CDR3 length: 14 residues. CDR1 and CDR2 from the germline V gene are SGHTA and FQGNSA. CDR3 protein: CASSPQGADREQYF. The CDR3 DNA sequence: TGTGCCAGCAGCCCGCAGGGGGCGGATCGCGAGCAGTACTTC.

With regard to this clone: One end of the junction does not line up with germline, which may come from a read error. The chain has TRBV7-9 and TRBJ1-5, with 9 bases identical to TRBD1. The CDR3 loop spans 19 amino acids. CDR1 SEHNR and CDR2 FQNEAQ come from the germline V gene (reference sequence). DNA for the CDR3: TGTGCCAGCAGCCTAGCCGGGACAGGGAATTATTATAGCAATCAGCCCCAGCATTTT. Protein: CASSLAGTGNYYSNQPQHF.

This rearrangement joins TRBV5-1 to TRBJ2-1; 16 bases match TRBD2. This CDR3 comprises 14 residues. Germline-derived CDR1 and CDR2 are SGHRS and YFSETQ. After removal of 5 bases from V and 15 bases from J, the junction contained 8 bases not matched to a gene. CDR3 region: CASRTGTSGGARFF. CDR3 sequence (DNA): TGCGCCAGCAGAACCGGGACTAGCGGGGGGGCGAGGTTCTTC.

This chain uses TRBV5-6 with TRBJ1-6, with D uncertain. The V end was cut by 0 bases, the J end by 8 bases, with 6 bases between. The CDR3 sequence is 13 residues long. Germline lookup yields CDR1 SGHDT and CDR2 YYEEEE. CDR3 nucleotides: TGTGCCAGCAGCTTGGATTCTTATTCACCCCTCCACTTT. Amino acids: CASSLDSYSPLHF.

This CDR3 is CATSRGVRTGRDEKLFF. In DNA, the CDR3 is TGTGCCACCAGCAGAGGGGTGCGGACAGGGAGGGATGAAAAACTGTTTTTT. The chain joins TRBV15 to TRBJ1-4; TRBD1 agrees at 8 bases. This CDR3 is built from 17 residues. Trimming removed 1 base from V and 6 bases from J; junction bases left unmatched: 10. CDR1 and CDR2 (germline): LNHNV, YYDKDF (reference sequence).

The rearrangement joins TRBV4-1 to TRBJ1-4; the match to TRBD1 covers 9 bases. The V gene's germline CDR1 is MGHRA and CDR2 YSYEKL. This CDR3 has 14 residues. Losses at the gene ends were 3 bases for V and 7 bases for J; bases not matched to a gene: 3. Written as DNA, the CDR3 is TGCGCCAGCAGCCAGGAGGACAGGGGTGAAAAACTGTTTTTT. Its protein is CASSQEDRGEKLFF.

This clone was counted a single time. The chain joins TRBV7-6 to TRBJ2-7; D is uncertain. Deletions cut 4 bases from V and 2 bases from J, with 9 bases between. In germline, CDR1 is SGHVS, CDR2 FNYEAQ. This CDR3 region has 13 residues. CDR3 sequence reads: CASSSDETYEQYF. CDR3 nucleotides: TGTGCCAGCAGCTCCGACGAAACCTACGAGCAGTACTTC.

The CDR3 DNA follows: TGTGCCAGCAGCTTAGTAAGAGGGTCCGCAGATACGCAGTATTTT. This translates into CASSLVRGSADTQYF. The chain carries TRBV7-2 and TRBJ2-3, with TRBD2 as a possible D gene (5 bases). V lost 1 base and J 4 bases, leaving 12 bases between the germline ends. Germline CDR1 is SGHTA and CDR2 is FQGNSA. The CDR3 is 15 amino acids.

The V gene is TRBV13, the J gene TRBJ2-3; D remains unclear. Germline CDR1 PRHDT, CDR2 FYEKMQ (reference sequence). This CDR3 spans 14 amino acids. Trimming removed 3 bases at V and 4 bases at J, with 11 bases between. Here the CDR3 DNA reads TGTGCCAGCAGCTTGGGCAGGATTGCAGATACGCAGTATTTT. Protein: CASSLGRIADTQYF.

The chain has TRBV9 and TRBJ1-5; D gene uncertain. Germline V gives CDR1 SGDLS, CDR2 YYNGEE. The CDR3 covers 15 residues. V was shortened by 0 bases and J by 0 bases, with 7 bases between the two germline ends. CDR3 protein: CASSVASYSNQPQHF. CDR3 nucleotide sequence: TGTGCCAGCAGCGTAGCTAGTTATAGCAATCAGCCCCAGCATTTT. Supplemented by reference TRBV9 and TRBJ1-5, the full variable domain reads DSGVTQTPKHLITATGQRVTLRCSPRSGDLSVYWYQQSLDQGLQFLIQYYNGEERAKGNILERFSAQQFPDLHSELNLSSLELGDSALYFCASSVASYSNQPQHFGDGTRLSIL.

This clone was detected only a few times. The chain carries TRBV9 and TRBJ1-2; 7 positions agree with TRBD1. V shed 0 bases and J 6 bases; nucleotides not matched to a gene: 11. CDR1 and CDR2 (germline): SGDLS, YYNGEE. The CDR3 runs to 16 residues. Here the CDR3 reads CASSVEGSGGLNGYTF. The DNA of the CDR3 is TGTGCCAGCAGCGTAGAGGGGTCAGGGGGATTAAATGGCTACACCTTC.

This chain links TRBV6-5 with TRBJ2-5; D not resolved. This CDR3 has 13 residues. V lost 10 bases and J 2 bases, leaving 14 bases between the germline ends. From germline, CDR1 is MNHEY and CDR2 SVGAGI. The CDR3 here is CATQFRAQETQYF. The CDR3 region has the DNA TGTGCCACCCAATTTAGAGCACAAGAGACCCAGTACTTC.

J is TRBJ1-2 and V is TRBV6-5; 7 nucleotides align to TRBD1. Germline V gene lookup returns CDR1 MNHEY and CDR2 SVGAGI. V was clipped by 0 bases and J by 2 bases; unmatched bases: 6. The CDR3 totals 16 residues. The CDR3 is CASSYSGRGNNYGYTF. The CDR3 DNA is TGTGCCAGCAGTTACTCTGGCAGGGGGAACAACTATGGCTACACCTTC.

The chain is built from TRBV5-4 and TRBJ2-2; possible D gene TRBD2, 5 bases. CDR1 and CDR2 from the germline V gene are SGHNT and YYREEE (reference sequence). V lost 4 bases and J 6 bases, leaving 16 bases between the germline ends. The CDR3 loop spans 15 amino acids. Here the CDR3 reads CASSPDASQAGELFF. For the CDR3, the DNA is TGTGCCAGCAGCCCGGATGCTAGCCAAGCCGGGGAGCTGTTTTTT.